This TCR beta chain was observed in a study of blood T cell repertoires in COVID-19. The CDR3 is made up of 13 amino acids. Deletions cut 2 bases from V and 3 bases from J, with 7 bases between. Data came from immunoSEQ multiplex PCR; TCRdb stores just in-frame clones and leaves some out. The sample contains roughly 390,000 clones, approximately 81% of which appear only once. This TCR was recovered from a young woman with acute or convalescent COVID-19. The chain is built from TRBV12-3 or TRBV12-4 and TRBJ1-2; D is possibly TRBD1 (6 bases). Sample: peripheral blood. In DNA form, the CDR3 reads TGTGCCAGCAGTTTATGGACAGACTATGGCTACACCTTC. This encodes CASSLWTDYGYTF.